These 12 T cell receptor beta chains came from one sample sequenced in a study of blood T cell repertoires in COVID-19. TCRdb keeps only in-frame clones here, not all; method: immunoSEQ multiplex PCR. The sample includes 70,000 to 85,000 clones, more than 90% of them seen just once. The sample consisted of peripheral blood. Receptors originate from a human donor in a cohort sampled during active COVID-19.

The genes are TRBV6-4 and TRBJ1-2, with a weak D call TRBD1 (5 bases). The CDR3 loop spans 14 amino acids. Germline CDR1 is MRHNA and CDR2 is SNTAGT. With 5 bases removed from V and 0 bases from J, the gap between germline ends came to 10 bases. The CDR3 loop reads CASSPPGANYGYTF. CDR3 coding DNA: TGTGCCAGCAGTCCCCCGGGGGCTAACTATGGCTACACCTTC.

CDR3 sequence reads: CASSESRGGEQYF. In nucleotides, the CDR3 is TGTGCCAGCAGTGAATCGAGGGGGGGCGAGCAGTACTTC. This chain joins TRBV6-1 and TRBJ2-7, with D maybe TRBD2 (7 bases). This CDR3 comprises 13 residues. In germline, CDR1 is MNHNS, CDR2 SASEGT. Between the trimmed V and J ends, which lost 2 bases and 6 bases, there was a span of 11 bases.

The chain carries TRBV28 and TRBJ2-7, with 10 positions matching TRBD1. This CDR3 has 14 residues. The trim removed 8 bases at V and 1 base at J, leaving 5 bases unmatched. The V gene's germline CDR1 is MDHEN and CDR2 SYDVKM. The CDR3 nucleotides are TGTGCCAGCGCTCGGACAGGGGGGTCCTACGAGCAGTACTTC. Its protein is CASARTGGSYEQYF.

V usage is TRBV11-1 and J usage is TRBJ2-1; 13 bases align to TRBD2. Germline V gives CDR1 SGHAT, CDR2 FQDESV (reference sequence). The CDR3 runs to 15 residues. Trimming at V came to 5 bases and at J to 8 bases, leaving 6 bases not matched to a gene. The DNA of the CDR3 is TGTGCCAGCAGCATGACTAGCGGGAGGTTGGATGAGCAGTTCTTC. This encodes CASSMTSGRLDEQFF. Drawing the rest from reference TRBV11-1 and TRBJ2-1, the complete variable domain is EAEVAQSPRYKITEKSQAVAFWCDPISGHATLYWYRQILGQGPELLVQFQDESVVDDSQLPKDRFSAERLKGVDSTLKIQPAELGDSAMYLCASSMTSGRLDEQFFGPGTRLTVL.

This chain uses TRBV27 with TRBJ2-6; 12 bases align to TRBD1. CDR3 length: 17 residues. V lost 8 bases to trimming and J lost 4 bases; unmatched junction nucleotides: 9. The germline V gene has CDR1 MNHEY and CDR2 SMNVEV (reference sequence). CDR3 coding DNA: TGTGCCAGCGGCTGGGGGACAGGGGGCTCAGGGGCCAACGTCCTGACTTTC. As protein: CASGWGTGGSGANVLTF.

The rearrangement uses TRBV3-1 (or the pseudogene TRBV3-2) and TRBJ1-1; tentatively, D is TRBD1 (5 bases). Germline CDR1 and CDR2: LGHDT and YNNKEL (reference sequence). The length of the CDR3 is 13 residues. Trimming took off 1 base at V and 4 bases at J, with 7 bases between the two ends. The CDR3 reads CASSQGRVTEAFF. The DNA of the CDR3 is TGTGCCAGCAGCCAAGGCAGGGTCACTGAAGCTTTCTTT.

This sequence joins TRBV6-5 and TRBJ2-5; a weak D match, TRBD2 (5 bases). Trimming removed 2 bases at V and 5 bases at J, with 6 bases between. Germline V lookup: CDR1 MNHEY, CDR2 SVGAGI. There are 12 residues in the CDR3. In nucleotides, the CDR3 is TGTGCCAGCAGTTACGGCGGGGAGACCCAGTACTTC. It codes for CASSYGGETQYF.

The rearrangement links TRBV4-3 to TRBJ1-5; no reliable D call. This CDR3 comprises 15 residues. Germline V gives CDR1 LGHNA, CDR2 YSLEER. Trimming took 4 bases from V and 0 from J, leaving 10 bases between them. The CDR3 spells CASSPIHDSNQPQHF. In nucleotides, the CDR3 is TGCGCCAGCAGCCCAATACACGATAGCAATCAGCCCCAGCATTTT.

This clone was counted once. The chain is built from TRBV4-2 and TRBJ2-3, with 14 bases matching TRBD2. Germline assignment: CDR1 LGHNA and CDR2 YNFKEQ. The junction had 18 bases not matched to a gene; V was cut back by 5 bases and J by 5 bases. The CDR3 length is 20 residues. The CDR3 sequence: CASSATGTSGSGGGVDTQYF. In nucleotides, the CDR3 is TGTGCCAGCAGCGCTACCGGGACTAGCGGGAGCGGGGGGGGAGTAGATACGCAGTATTTT.

The chain recombines TRBV6-5 with TRBJ2-7, with 7 positions matching TRBD1. CDR1 and CDR2 from the germline V gene are MNHEY and SVGAGI. V dropped 6 bases and J dropped 3; count of bases not matched to a gene: 5. The CDR3 totals 13 residues. The CDR3 DNA reads TGTGCCAGCAGCCGGACAGGCCACTACGAGCAGTACTTC. It encodes CASSRTGHYEQYF.

V gene TRBV15 combines with J gene TRBJ2-1, with 7 bases identical to TRBD1. The germline V gene encodes CDR1 LNHNV and CDR2 YYDKDF (reference sequence). The CDR3 consists of 16 residues. Trimming removed 4 bases from V and 3 bases from J; junction bases left unmatched: 9. The CDR3 region is CATSTPAAGGYNEQFF. CDR3 sequence (DNA): TGTGCCACCAGCACCCCGGCGGCAGGGGGCTACAATGAGCAGTTCTTC. The full variable domain, completed using reference TRBV15 and TRBJ2-1, is DAMVIQNPRYQVTQFGKPVTLSCSQTLNHNVMYWYQQKSSQAPKLLFHYYDKDFNNEADTPDNFQSRRPNTSFCFLDIRSPGLGDTAMYLCATSTPAAGGYNEQFFGPGTRLTVL.

The chain has TRBV23-1 and TRBJ2-3; the D gene is possibly TRBD1 (6 bases). TRBV23-1 is labeled an ORF, and its function is uncertain. The CDR3 is 16 residues long. Trimming stripped 0 bases from V and 0 bases from J, with 10 bases between. The DNA for the CDR3 is TGCGCCAGCAGTCAATCGAAGGACAGAAGCACAGATACGCAGTATTTT. Translated: CASSQSKDRSTDTQYF.